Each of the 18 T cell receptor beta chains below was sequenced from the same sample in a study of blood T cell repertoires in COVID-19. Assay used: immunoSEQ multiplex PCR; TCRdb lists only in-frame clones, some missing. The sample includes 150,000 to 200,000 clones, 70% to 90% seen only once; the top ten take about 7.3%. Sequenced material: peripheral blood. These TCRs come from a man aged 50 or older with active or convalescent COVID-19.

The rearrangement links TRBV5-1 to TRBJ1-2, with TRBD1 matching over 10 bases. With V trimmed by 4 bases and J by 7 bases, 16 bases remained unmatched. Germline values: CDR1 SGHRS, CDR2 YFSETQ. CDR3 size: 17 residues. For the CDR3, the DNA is TGCGCCAGCAGCCGGACCCTTAGCGGGACAGGGGAGGGTGGCTACACCTTC. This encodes CASSRTLSGTGEGGYTF.

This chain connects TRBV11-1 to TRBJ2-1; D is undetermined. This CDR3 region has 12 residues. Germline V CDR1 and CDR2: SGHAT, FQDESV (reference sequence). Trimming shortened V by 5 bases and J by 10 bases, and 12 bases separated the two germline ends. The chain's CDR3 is CASSRLGQEQFF. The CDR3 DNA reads TGTGCCAGCAGCCGTCTAGGTCAGGAGCAGTTCTTC.

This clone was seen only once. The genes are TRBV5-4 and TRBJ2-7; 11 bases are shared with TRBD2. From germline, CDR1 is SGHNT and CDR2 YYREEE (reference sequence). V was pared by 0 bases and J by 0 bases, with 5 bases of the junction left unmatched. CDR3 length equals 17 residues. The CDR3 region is CASSLASGGRSSYEQYF. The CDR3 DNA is TGTGCCAGCAGCTTGGCTAGCGGGGGGCGTAGCTCCTACGAGCAGTACTTC.

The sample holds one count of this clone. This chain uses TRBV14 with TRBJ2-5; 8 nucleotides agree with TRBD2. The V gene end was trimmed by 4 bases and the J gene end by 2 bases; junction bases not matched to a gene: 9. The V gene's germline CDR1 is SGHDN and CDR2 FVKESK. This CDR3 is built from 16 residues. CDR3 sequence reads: CASSLLHRGRQETQYF. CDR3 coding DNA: TGTGCCAGCAGCCTACTCCATCGCGGGAGGCAAGAGACCCAGTACTTC.

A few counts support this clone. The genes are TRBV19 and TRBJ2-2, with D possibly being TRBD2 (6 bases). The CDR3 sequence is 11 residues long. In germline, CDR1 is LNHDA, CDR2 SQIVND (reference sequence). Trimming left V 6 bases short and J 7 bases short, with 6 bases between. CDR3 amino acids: CASSGSGELFF. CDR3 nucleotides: TGTGCCAGTAGCGGGAGCGGGGAGCTGTTTTTT.

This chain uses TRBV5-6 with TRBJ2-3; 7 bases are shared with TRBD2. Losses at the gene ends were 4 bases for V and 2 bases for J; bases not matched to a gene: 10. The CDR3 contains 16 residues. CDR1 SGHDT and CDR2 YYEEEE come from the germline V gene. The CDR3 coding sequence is TGTGCCAGCAGCCTTCGCTGGGGGGGGTCCACAGATACGCAGTATTTT. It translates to CASSLRWGGSTDTQYF.

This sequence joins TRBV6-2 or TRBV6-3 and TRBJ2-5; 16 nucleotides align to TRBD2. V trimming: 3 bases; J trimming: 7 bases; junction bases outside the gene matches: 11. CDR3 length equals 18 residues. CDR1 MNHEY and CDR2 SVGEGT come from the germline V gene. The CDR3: CASSYRTGLAGGPVTQYF. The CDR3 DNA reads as TGTGCCAGCAGTTATCGCACGGGACTAGCGGGGGGGCCGGTGACCCAGTACTTC.

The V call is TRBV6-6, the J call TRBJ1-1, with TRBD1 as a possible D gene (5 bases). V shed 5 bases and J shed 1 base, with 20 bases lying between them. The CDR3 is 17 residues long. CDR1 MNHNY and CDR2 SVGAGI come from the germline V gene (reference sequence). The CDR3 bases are TGTGCCAGCAGTCGGATCCTTCAGGGATTTAGGAACACTGAAGCTTTCTTT. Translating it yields CASSRILQGFRNTEAFF.

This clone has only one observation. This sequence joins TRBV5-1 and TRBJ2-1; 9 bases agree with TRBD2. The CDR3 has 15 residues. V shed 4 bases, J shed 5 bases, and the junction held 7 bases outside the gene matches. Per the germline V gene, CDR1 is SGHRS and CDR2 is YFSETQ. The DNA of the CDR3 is TGCGCCAGCAGCACCGAAGGACTAGCGCACAATGAGCAGTTCTTC. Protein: CASSTEGLAHNEQFF.

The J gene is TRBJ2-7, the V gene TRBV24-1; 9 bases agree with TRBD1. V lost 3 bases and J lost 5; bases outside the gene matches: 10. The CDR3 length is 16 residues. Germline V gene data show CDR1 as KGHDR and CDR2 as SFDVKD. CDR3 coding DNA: TGTGCCACCAGTGATCCAACCCGGGACAGGGAGGACGAGCAGTACTTC. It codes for CATSDPTRDREDEQYF.

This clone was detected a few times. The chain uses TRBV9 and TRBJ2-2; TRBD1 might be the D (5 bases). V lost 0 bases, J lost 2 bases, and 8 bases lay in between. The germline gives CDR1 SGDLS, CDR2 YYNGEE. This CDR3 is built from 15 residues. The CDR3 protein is CASSVGTHNTGELFF. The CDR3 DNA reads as TGTGCCAGCAGCGTAGGGACACATAACACCGGGGAGCTGTTTTTT. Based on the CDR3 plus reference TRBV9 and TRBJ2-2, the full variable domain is DSGVTQTPKHLITATGQRVTLRCSPRSGDLSVYWYQQSLDQGLQFLIQYYNGEERAKGNILERFSAQQFPDLHSELNLSSLELGDSALYFCASSVGTHNTGELFFGEGSRLTVL.

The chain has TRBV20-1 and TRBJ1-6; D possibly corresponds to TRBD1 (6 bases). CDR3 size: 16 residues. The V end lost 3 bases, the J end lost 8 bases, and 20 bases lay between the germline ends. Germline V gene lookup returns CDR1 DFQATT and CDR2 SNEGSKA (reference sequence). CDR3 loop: CSASTPQGRGYSPLHF. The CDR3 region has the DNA TGCAGTGCTAGTACACCACAGGGCCGGGGATATTCACCCCTCCACTTT.

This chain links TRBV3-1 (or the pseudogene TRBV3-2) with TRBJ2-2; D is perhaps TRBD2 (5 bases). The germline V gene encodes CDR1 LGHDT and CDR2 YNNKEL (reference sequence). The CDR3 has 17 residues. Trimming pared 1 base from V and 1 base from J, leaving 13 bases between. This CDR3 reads CASSQVLDSQNTGELFF. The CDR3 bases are TGTGCCAGCAGCCAAGTTCTGGACTCGCAGAACACCGGGGAGCTGTTTTTT.

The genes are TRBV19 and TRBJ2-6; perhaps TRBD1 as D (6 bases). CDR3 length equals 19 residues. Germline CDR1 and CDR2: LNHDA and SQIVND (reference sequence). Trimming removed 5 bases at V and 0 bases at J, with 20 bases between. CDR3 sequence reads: CASSFPRTAKSSGANVLTF. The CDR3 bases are TGTGCCAGTAGTTTCCCCAGGACAGCGAAAAGCTCTGGGGCCAACGTCCTGACTTTC.

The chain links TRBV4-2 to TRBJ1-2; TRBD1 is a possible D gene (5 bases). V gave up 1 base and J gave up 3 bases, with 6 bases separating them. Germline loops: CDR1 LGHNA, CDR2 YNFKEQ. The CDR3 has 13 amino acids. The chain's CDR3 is CASSQAGDYGYTF. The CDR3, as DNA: TGTGCCAGCAGCCAAGCGGGGGACTATGGCTACACCTTC.

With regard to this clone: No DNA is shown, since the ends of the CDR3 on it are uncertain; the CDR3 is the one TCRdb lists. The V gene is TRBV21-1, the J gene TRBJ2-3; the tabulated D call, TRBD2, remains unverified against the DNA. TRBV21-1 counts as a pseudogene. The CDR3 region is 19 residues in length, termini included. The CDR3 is CASSKAAGQVGRGTDTQYF.

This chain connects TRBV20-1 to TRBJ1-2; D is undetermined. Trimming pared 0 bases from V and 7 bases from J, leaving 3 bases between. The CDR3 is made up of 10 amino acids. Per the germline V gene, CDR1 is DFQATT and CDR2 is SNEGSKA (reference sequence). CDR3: CSARDSGYTF. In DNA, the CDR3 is TGCAGTGCTAGAGATAGTGGCTACACCTTC.

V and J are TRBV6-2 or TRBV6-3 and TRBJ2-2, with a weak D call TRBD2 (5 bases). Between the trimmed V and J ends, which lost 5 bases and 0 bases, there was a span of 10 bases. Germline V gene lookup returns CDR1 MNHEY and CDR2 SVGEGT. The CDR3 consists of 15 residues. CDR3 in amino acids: CASSRTQTNTGELFF. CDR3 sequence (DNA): TGTGCCAGCAGTCGGACTCAAACGAACACCGGGGAGCTGTTTTTT.